The rows below give T cell receptor beta chains drawn from one sample of a study of T cell responses to AZD1222 COVID-19 vaccine. Assay: immunoSEQ multiplex PCR; the TCRdb copy retains only in-frame clones and omits some. The profile shows some 96,000 clones, over 75% of them singletons. The sequencing used peripheral blood, collected on day 0 of AZD1222 vaccination. The receptors derive from an adult in good health. Both conserved end residues are trimmed from each CDR3.

TRBV28 ASSLVGNSGANVLT
TRBV5-1 ASSLEGPDEQF
TRBV7-9 ASSDPWTDTQY
TRBV6-5 ASRGSWYEQY
TRBV5-4 ASSSLRGQGIPSGANVLT
TRBV13 ASSPNPTGVKSYEQY
TRBV7-9 ASSFTAGNTIY
TRBV27 ASSLSPGQHNQPQH
TRBV10-1 ASSEFQGDEQF
TRBV3-1/TRBV3-2 ASGGIDYGYT
TRBV18 ASSTRTWADPRVDTGELF
TRBV3-1/TRBV3-2 ASSQHPRDRGLGYT
TRBV7-2 ASSAFYGPPYNEQF
TRBV28 ASRAIPSGRFGSTDTQY
TRBV4-1 ASSQRVGWETQY
TRBV6-1 ASSDRTGVPGELF
TRBV28 ASSLSRERAF
TRBV29-1 SVEMASYEQY
TRBV25-1 ASSESDRTLYGYT
TRBV21-1 ASSKGRLAGGVKQF
TRBV3-1/TRBV3-2 ASSHLGGYNEQF
TRBV5-1 ASSLRQGSGEKLF
TRBV5-1 ASSLGDREHYGYT
TRBV3-1/TRBV3-2 ASRPSHGLAGVDTQY
TRBV7-2 ASSPRGSGGTGEQY
TRBV14 ASSSFSPGQRNTEAF
TRBV5-8 ASSRGGGPFNTEAF
TRBV5-1 ASSLGQGGGYT
TRBV18 ASSPPQVRSTDTQY
TRBV24-1 ATSDLGSNEQY
TRBV11-2 ASSLISRNSPLH
TRBV3-1/TRBV3-2 ASSLPKPGGETQY
TRBV7-2 ASSQGLVQETQY
TRBV28 ASSLGGELLKQY
TRBV9 ASSVDDYEQF
TRBV14 ASSTRPGQGNSGNTIY
TRBV20-1 SASFIRQPANYGYT
TRBV28 ASRDTYRALLGNQPQH
TRBV5-1 ASSLGDRGAQF
TRBV18 ASSPPNRGTNTGELF
TRBV28 ASSSSISTEAF
TRBV11-2 ASSLAWGGSSYEQY
TRBV5-1 ASSEGQGHNQPQH
TRBV5-4 ASSLGQEQF